These T cell receptor beta chains were read from a single sample in a study of T cell repertoires in cytomegalovirus infection. TCRdb re-called the reads through MiXCR, storing one row per CDR3 protein. The table records 150,000 to 200,000 distinct CDR3 sequences, approximately 15% of them present only once. The specimen was PBMCs. The source of these receptors is a human donor in good health (CMV status not recorded). Some clones in this sample may be carry-over from other donors' samples. The CDR3 runs from the conserved cysteine through the conserved F or W. The order of the fields is V gene, clone size, D gene, J gene, CDR3 protein, CDR3 DNA. The D gene is left open where the match is weak. Expanded clones are given a class, and other clones once, few, many or no size at all.

v_gene: TRBV12-5
abundance: -
d_gene: -
j_gene: TRBJ1-1
CDR3aa: CASGLVPGETDTEAFF
CDR3nt: TGTGCTAGTGGTTTGGTACCTGGGGAGACGGACACTGAAGCTTTCTTT

v_gene: TRBV28
abundance: many
d_gene: -
j_gene: TRBJ2-1
CDR3aa: CASSRGGGGGPISEQFF
CDR3nt: TGTGCCAGCAGTCGTGGTGGGGGTGGAGGTCCAATAAGTGAGCAGTTCTTC

v_gene: TRBV12-3/TRBV12-4
abundance: many
d_gene: -
j_gene: TRBJ1-6
CDR3aa: CASSPQPNSPLHF
CDR3nt: TGTGCCAGCAGTCCCCAACCAAATTCACCCCTCCACTTT

v_gene: TRBV12-3/TRBV12-4
abundance: many
d_gene: TRBD1
j_gene: TRBJ2-7
CDR3aa: CASSRDRGEQYF
CDR3nt: TGTGCCAGCAGCCGGGACAGGGGCGAGCAGTACTTC

v_gene: TRBV28
abundance: -
d_gene: -
j_gene: TRBJ2-7
CDR3aa: CASIGSSREIYEQYF
CDR3nt: TGTGCCAGCATCGGGAGTTCGAGGGAAATCTACGAGCAGTACTTC

v_gene: TRBV7-6
abundance: -
d_gene: -
j_gene: TRBJ1-4
CDR3aa: CASSLRGDATNEKLFF
CDR3nt: TGTGCCAGCAGCTTAAGGGGAGATGCAACTAATGAAAAACTGTTTTTT

v_gene: TRBV30
abundance: -
d_gene: TRBD2
j_gene: TRBJ2-7
CDR3aa: CAWTWTSGPYEQYF
CDR3nt: TGTGCCTGGACTTGGACTAGCGGACCCTACGAGCAGTACTTC

v_gene: TRBV7-2
abundance: -
d_gene: TRBD2
j_gene: TRBJ2-1
CDR3aa: CASSLTSGGYNEQFF
CDR3nt: TGTGCCAGCAGCCTGACTAGCGGGGGCTACAATGAGCAGTTCTTC

v_gene: TRBV4-2
abundance: -
d_gene: -
j_gene: TRBJ1-3
CDR3aa: CASSQDWNSGNTIYF
CDR3nt: TGTGCCAGCAGCCAAGATTGGAACTCTGGAAACACCATATATTTT

v_gene: TRBV7-2
abundance: many
d_gene: -
j_gene: TRBJ1-1
CDR3aa: CASSLVSGSEAFF
CDR3nt: TGTGCCAGCAGCTTAGTTTCGGGATCTGAAGCTTTCTTT

v_gene: TRBV7-2
abundance: -
d_gene: -
j_gene: TRBJ1-5
CDR3aa: CASSLDAQPQHF
CDR3nt: TGTGCCAGCAGCTTAGACGCTCAGCCCCAGCATTTT

v_gene: TRBV4-3
abundance: many
d_gene: -
j_gene: TRBJ2-2
CDR3aa: CASSTYSGTNTGELFF
CDR3nt: TGCGCCAGCAGCACATACTCCGGGACAAACACCGGGGAGCTGTTTTTT

v_gene: TRBV7-2
abundance: many
d_gene: -
j_gene: TRBJ2-2
CDR3aa: CASSQPQGSTGELFF
CDR3nt: TGTGCCAGCAGCCAGCCCCAGGGGAGCACCGGGGAGCTGTTTTTT

v_gene: TRBV6-4
abundance: -
d_gene: -
j_gene: TRBJ2-3
CDR3aa: CASSFDETDTQYF
CDR3nt: TGTGCCAGCAGCTTCGATGAGACAGATACGCAGTATTTT

v_gene: TRBV20-1
abundance: once
d_gene: -
j_gene: TRBJ2-7
CDR3aa: CSATFQLGNEQYF
CDR3nt: TGCAGTGCTACCTTTCAACTAGGGAACGAGCAGTACTTC

v_gene: TRBV12-3/TRBV12-4
abundance: many
d_gene: TRBD1
j_gene: TRBJ2-1
CDR3aa: CASSPDRAWDNEQFF
CDR3nt: TGTGCCAGCAGTCCCGACAGGGCTTGGGACAATGAGCAGTTCTTC

v_gene: TRBV7-3
abundance: many
d_gene: -
j_gene: TRBJ2-3
CDR3aa: CASSYLTHMEQYF
CDR3nt: TGTGCCAGCAGCTACCTGACCCACATGGAGCAGTATTTT

v_gene: TRBV7-2
abundance: many
d_gene: -
j_gene: TRBJ2-7
CDR3aa: CASSHRLHEQYF
CDR3nt: TGTGCCAGCAGCCATCGACTCCACGAGCAGTACTTC

v_gene: TRBV28
abundance: few
d_gene: -
j_gene: TRBJ1-5
CDR3aa: CASSLFTGNNQPQHF
CDR3nt: TGTGCCAGCAGTTTATTCACCGGAAACAATCAGCCCCAGCATTTT

v_gene: TRBV29-1
abundance: few
d_gene: -
j_gene: TRBJ1-3
CDR3aa: CSAVKQGSGNTIYF
CDR3nt: TGCAGCGCCGTCAAACAGGGATCTGGAAACACCATATATTTT

v_gene: TRBV15
abundance: -
d_gene: -
j_gene: TRBJ1-1
CDR3aa: CATSRDLVYAEAFF
CDR3nt: TGTGCCACCAGCAGAGATTTGGTTTACGCTGAAGCTTTCTTT

v_gene: TRBV5-4
abundance: many
d_gene: -
j_gene: TRBJ2-1
CDR3aa: CASSLDTGTFNEQFF
CDR3nt: TGTGCCAGCAGCTTGGATACCGGGACTTTCAATGAGCAGTTCTTC